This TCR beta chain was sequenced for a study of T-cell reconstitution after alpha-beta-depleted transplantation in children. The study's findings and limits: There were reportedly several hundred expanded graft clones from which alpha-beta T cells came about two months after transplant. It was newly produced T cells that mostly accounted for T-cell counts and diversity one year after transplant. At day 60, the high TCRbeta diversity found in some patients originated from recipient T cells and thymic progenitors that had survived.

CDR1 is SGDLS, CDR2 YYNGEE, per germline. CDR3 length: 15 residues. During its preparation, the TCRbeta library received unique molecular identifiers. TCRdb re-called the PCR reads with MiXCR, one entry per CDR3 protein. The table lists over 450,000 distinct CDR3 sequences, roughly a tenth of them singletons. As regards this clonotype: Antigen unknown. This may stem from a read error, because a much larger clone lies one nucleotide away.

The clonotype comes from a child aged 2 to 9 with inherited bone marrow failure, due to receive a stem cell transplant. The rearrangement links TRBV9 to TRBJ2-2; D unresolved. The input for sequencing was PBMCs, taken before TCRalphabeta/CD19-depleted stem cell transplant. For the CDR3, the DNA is TGTGCCAGCATCGTAGATGGTAGCTTGGCCGGGGAGCTGTTTTTT. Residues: CASIVDGSLAGELFF.